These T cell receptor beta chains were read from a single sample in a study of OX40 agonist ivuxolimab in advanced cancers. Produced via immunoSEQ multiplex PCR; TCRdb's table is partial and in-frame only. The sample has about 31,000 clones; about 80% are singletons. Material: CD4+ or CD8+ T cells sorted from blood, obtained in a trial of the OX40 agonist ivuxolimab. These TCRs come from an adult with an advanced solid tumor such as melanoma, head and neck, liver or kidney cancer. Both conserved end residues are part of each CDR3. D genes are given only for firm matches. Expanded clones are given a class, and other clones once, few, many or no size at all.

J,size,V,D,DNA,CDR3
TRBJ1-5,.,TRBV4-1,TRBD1,TGCGCCAGCAGCCGTCTCGTCCTAAGGGGGCCGAGACAGCCCCAGCATTTT,CASSRLVLRGPRQPQHF
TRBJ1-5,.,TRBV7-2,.,TGTGCCAGCAGCCTTACGGGACAATCAACTCAGCCCCAGCATTTT,CASSLTGQSTQPQHF
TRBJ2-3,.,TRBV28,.,TGTGCCAGCAACCAGGGGGCTAGCGGACCCACAGATACGCAGTATTTT,CASNQGASGPTDTQYF
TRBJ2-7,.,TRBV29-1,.,TGCAGCGTTGAGCCAGGTGGTTCCTACGAGCAGTACTTC,CSVEPGGSYEQYF
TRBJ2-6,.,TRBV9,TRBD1,TGTGCCAGCAGCAAAGGGACAGGGACCTCTGGGGCCAACGTCCTGACTTTC,CASSKGTGTSGANVLTF
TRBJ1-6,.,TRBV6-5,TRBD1,TGTGCCAGCAGGGCCGGGACAGTCTATAATTCACCCCTCCACTTT,CASRAGTVYNSPLHF
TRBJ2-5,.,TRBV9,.,TGTGCCAGCAGCGCCCGGGACTACCAAGAGACCCAGTACTTC,CASSARDYQETQYF
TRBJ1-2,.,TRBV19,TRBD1,TGTGCCAGTAGAGACCGGGACAGACTCTATGGCTACACCTTC,CASRDRDRLYGYTF
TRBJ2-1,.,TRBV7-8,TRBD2,TGTGCCAGCAGCTCAAGGACTAGCGGCAGGGCCGTTAGCTCCTACAATGAGCAGTTCTTC,CASSSRTSGRAVSSYNEQFF
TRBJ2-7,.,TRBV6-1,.,TGTGCCAGCACCAGGGAAAGTATCGAGCAGTACTTC,CASTRESIEQYF
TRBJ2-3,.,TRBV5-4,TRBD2,TGTGCCAGCAGCACTCCGACTAGCGGGAGGATGGGTACGCAGTATTTT,CASSTPTSGRMGTQYF
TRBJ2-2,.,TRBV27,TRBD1,TGTGCCAGCAGCCCACCGGACAGGACTTTTGCCGGGGAGCTGTTTTTT,CASSPPDRTFAGELFF
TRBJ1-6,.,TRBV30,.,TGTGCCTGGAGCCACCCTAATTCACCCCTCCACTTT,CAWSHPNSPLHF
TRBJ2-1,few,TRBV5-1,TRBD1,TGCGCCAGCAGCCAACCGCGGCTCGGACAGGGGGCGCGCAATGAGCAGTTCTTC,CASSQPRLGQGARNEQFF
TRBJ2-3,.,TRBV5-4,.,TGTGCCAGCAGCTTATTTGGGCAGGGGATGGGGCCAGATACGCAGTATTTT,CASSLFGQGMGPDTQYF
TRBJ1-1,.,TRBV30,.,TGTGCCTGGAGTGGTCTTACAGGGAGCACTGAAGCTTTCTTT,CAWSGLTGSTEAFF
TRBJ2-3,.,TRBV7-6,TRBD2,TGTGCCAGCAGCCCCGGGACTAGCGGGTATACGCAGTATTTT,CASSPGTSGYTQYF
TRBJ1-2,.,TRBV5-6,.,TGTGCCAGCAGCTTGGAGAGGGTAAGCGGCTACACCTTC,CASSLERVSGYTF
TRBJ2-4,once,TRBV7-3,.,TGTGCCAGCAGCTTAAGTAAAAATGACATTCAGTACTTC,CASSLSKNDIQYF
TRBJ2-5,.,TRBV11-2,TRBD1,TGTGCCAGCAGCTTAGGACAGGGGGCAGGAGAGACCCAGTACTTC,CASSLGQGAGETQYF
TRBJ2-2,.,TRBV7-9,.,TGTGCCAGCAGCTTAAGGCCGGACGACACCGGGGAGCTGTTTTTT,CASSLRPDDTGELFF
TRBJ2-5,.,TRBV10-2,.,TGCGCCAGCAGTGACGCTTTGACGTCCCCCTTACCTAAAACCCAGTACTTC,CASSDALTSPLPKTQYF
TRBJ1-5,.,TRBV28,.,TGTGCCAGCAGTCTGGAGGATAGGGGGGATCAGCCCCAGCATTTT,CASSLEDRGDQPQHF
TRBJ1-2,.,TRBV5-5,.,TGTGCCAGCAGCTTGGCAGGGTCGGGGACTTATGGCTACACCTTC,CASSLAGSGTYGYTF
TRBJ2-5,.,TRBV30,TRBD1,TGTGCCTGGAGTGGGACAGGGGAGACCCAGTACTTC,CAWSGTGETQYF
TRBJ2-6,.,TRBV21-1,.,TGTGCCAGCAGCAAGAAGCAAACAGGGGGCAAATATGGTTCCGGGGCCAACGTCCTGACTTTC,CASSKKQTGGKYGSGANVLTF
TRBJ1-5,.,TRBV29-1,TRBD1,TGCAGCGTTGAAGAGGATGGGACAGGGGGCAATCAGCCCCAGCATTTT,CSVEEDGTGGNQPQHF
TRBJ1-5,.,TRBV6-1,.,TGTGCCACTTTGAGGGAGGGCCATAGCAATCAGCCCCAGCATTTT,CATLREGHSNQPQHF
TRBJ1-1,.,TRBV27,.,TGTGCCAGCAGTCTTAGGGGGTTAGACACTGAAGCTTTCTTT,CASSLRGLDTEAFF
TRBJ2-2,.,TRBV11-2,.,TGTGCCAGCAGCTTAGGGTGGGCGGGCACCGGGGAGCTGTTTTTT,CASSLGWAGTGELFF
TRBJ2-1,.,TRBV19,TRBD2,TGTGCCAGTAGCTCGACTAGCGGGGGTTGGGTCAATGAGCAGTTCTTC,CASSSTSGGWVNEQFF
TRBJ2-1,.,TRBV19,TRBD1,TGTGCCAGTAGTATCGGACAGGGGCGCTACAATGAGCAGTTCTTC,CASSIGQGRYNEQFF
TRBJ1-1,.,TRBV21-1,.,TGTGCCAGCAGCACCAACCGGGACAGGGGGCGCACTGAAGCTTTCTTT,CASSTNRDRGRTEAFF
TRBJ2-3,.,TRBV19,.,TGTGCCAGTAGTCTCAACCGAGTAGATACGCAGTATTTT,CASSLNRVDTQYF
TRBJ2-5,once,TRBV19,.,TGTGCCAGTAAGGGCTCGGGGGAGACCCAGTACTTC,CASKGSGETQYF
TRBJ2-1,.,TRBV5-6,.,TGTGCCAGCAGCTTGTCTATTTACAATGAGCAGTTCTTC,CASSLSIYNEQFF
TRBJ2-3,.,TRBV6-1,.,TGTGCCAGCAGGCGGGACACAGATACGCAGTATTTT,CASRRDTDTQYF
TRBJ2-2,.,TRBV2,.,TGTGCCAGCAGTGAAGGGACCTTGGGGACCGGGGAGCTGTTTTTT,CASSEGTLGTGELFF
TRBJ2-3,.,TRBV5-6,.,TGTGCCGGCAGCTCGGACCTATCACATACGCAGTATTTT,CAGSSDLSHTQYF
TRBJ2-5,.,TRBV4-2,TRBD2,TGTGCCAGCAGCCAAGGCGATCGGACTAGCGGCCAAGAGACCCAGTACTTC,CASSQGDRTSGQETQYF
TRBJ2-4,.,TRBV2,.,TGTGCCAGCAGTGACACGGGGCTGGGGGACATTCAGTACTTC,CASSDTGLGDIQYF
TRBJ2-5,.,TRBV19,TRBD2,TGTGCCAGTAGTCGGTGGACTAGCGGGGGGGAAGAGACCCAGTACTTC,CASSRWTSGGEETQYF